The sample holds many counts of the clone carrying this TCR beta chain. Its matching antigen is unknown. This sample was included in a study of T-cell reconstitution after alpha-beta-depleted transplantation in children. Library preparation (for TCRbeta) was performed with unique molecular identifiers. Via MiXCR, TCRdb re-called the PCR reads, giving one row per CDR3 protein. The sample has under 35,000 distinct CDR3 sequences; under 8% are singletons. General study results and limits: Recipient T cells and thymic progenitors that survived gave rise to the high TCRbeta diversity observed at day 60 in some patients. Roughly two months post-transplant, alpha-beta T cells reportedly originated from several hundred graft clones that had expanded. The main origin of T-cell counts and diversity one year after transplant was newly produced T cells.

This CDR3 has 13 amino acids. With V trimmed by 7 bases and J by 4 bases, 6 bases remained unmatched. Germline V CDR1 and CDR2: MNHEY, SVGEGT. The chain uses TRBV6-2 or TRBV6-3 and TRBJ2-5, with 7 positions matching TRBD1. This clonotype originated in a male patient younger than 18 who had a stem cell transplant for acute myeloid leukemia, so the T cells may come from the graft donor. Here the sequenced sample was PBMCs, mostly from graft donor cells, taken 180 days after TCRalphabeta/CD19-depleted stem cell transplant. The CDR3: CASNDRVSETQYF. As DNA, the CDR3 is TGTGCCAGCAACGACAGGGTATCAGAGACCCAGTACTTC.